The next 24 T cell receptor beta chains were all read from a single sample in a study of T cells in localized non-small cell lung cancer. TCRdb keeps only in-frame clones here, not all; method: immunoSEQ multiplex PCR. The sample contains tens of thousands of clones, roughly 90% of which appear only once. The sequencing used peripheral blood, collected before any cancer treatment. All receptors derive from a male donor older than 55 with stage I lung adenocarcinoma.

This clone was observed a few times. The genes are TRBV7-9 and TRBJ2-1; 7 bases are a match to TRBD1. Germline CDR1 SEHNR, CDR2 FQNEAQ (reference sequence). This CDR3 spans 14 amino acids. V lost 5 bases and J lost 6; bases outside the gene matches: 7. Here the CDR3 DNA reads TGTGCCAGCAGCACTCAGGGGGATGTCAATGAGCAGTTCTTC. Its protein is CASSTQGDVNEQFF.

The table lists this clone with a few counts. The chain employs TRBV10-3 and TRBJ1-4; D is unresolved. Trimming stripped 8 bases from V and 4 bases from J, with 8 bases between. There are 12 residues in the CDR3. CDR1 and CDR2 from the germline V gene are ENHRY and SYGVKD. The CDR3 nucleotides are TGTGCCATCGCATACAGTAATGAAAAACTGTTTTTT. It encodes CAIAYSNEKLFF.

The chain uses TRBV30 and TRBJ2-2, with a tentative D call TRBD2 (6 bases). The ends were cut back, 0 bases at V and 4 bases at J, with 18 bases in the middle. Germline V gene sequence: CDR1 GTSNPN, CDR2 SVGIG (reference sequence). This CDR3 contains 17 residues. The CDR3 DNA follows: TGTGCCTGGAGTGTAAAAGGGTCGGGGGTAGGCACCGGGGAGCTGTTTTTT. As protein: CAWSVKGSGVGTGELFF.

The chain links TRBV5-1 to TRBJ1-1; D might be TRBD1 (5 bases). Germline CDR1 reads SGHRS; CDR2 reads YFSETQ. V lost 0 bases to trimming and J lost 2 bases, with 17 bases between them. CDR3 size: 17 residues. The CDR3 DNA sequence: TGCGCCAGCAGCTTGGGGGCCCCGGGGACCGTTAACACTGAAGCTTTCTTT. Its protein product is CASSLGAPGTVNTEAFF.

The J gene is TRBJ1-1, the V gene TRBV29-1; D is perhaps TRBD1 (6 bases). This CDR3 contains 12 residues. Germline V gives CDR1 SQVTM, CDR2 ANQGSEA. DNA of the CDR3: TGCACCGCACAGGGTATGAACACTGAAGCTTTCTTT. Its translation is CTAQGMNTEAFF.

The chain links TRBV4-3 to TRBJ1-5; the D is unclear. There are 15 residues in the CDR3. Per the germline V gene, CDR1 is LGHNA and CDR2 is YSLEER. Trimming removed 1 base at V and 2 bases at J, with 9 bases between. The CDR3: CASSQVIGGNQPQHF. CDR3 DNA: TGCGCCAGCAGCCAAGTAATTGGGGGCAATCAGCCCCAGCATTTT.

The CDR3 spells CASSLQGQGGSYGYTF. The CDR3 DNA sequence: TGTGCCAGCAGCCTCCAGGGGCAGGGGGGGTCATATGGCTACACCTTC. The chain combines TRBV7-2 with TRBJ1-2; 7 bases are shared with TRBD1. V gave up 5 bases and J gave up 5 bases; unmatched junction bases: 14. Germline-derived CDR1 and CDR2 are SGHTA and FQGNSA. This CDR3 comprises 16 residues.

The rearrangement joins TRBV2 to TRBJ2-2; D possibly corresponds to TRBD2 (5 bases). V lost 3 bases and J lost 5, with 13 bases in between. CDR1 and CDR2 from the germline V gene are SNHLY and FYNNEI. This CDR3 has 15 residues. In DNA, the CDR3 is TGTGCCAGCAGTGATTTAGGACTCGGGACCGGGGAGCTGTTTTTT. It specifies CASSDLGLGTGELFF.

The rearrangement joins TRBV19 to TRBJ2-7, with D perhaps matching TRBD1 (6 bases). Trimming cost V 10 bases and J 2 bases, with 18 bases left between them. This CDR3 spans 14 amino acids. Per the germline V gene, CDR1 is LNHDA and CDR2 is SQIVND (reference sequence). In DNA, the CDR3 is TGTGCCACCGCGGCTGGGGGCCACGCCTACGAGCAGTACTTC. Its translation: CATAAGGHAYEQYF.

The rearrangement links TRBV10-3 to TRBJ2-5; D gene ambiguous. V gave up 5 bases and J gave up 2 bases, with 9 bases separating them. Germline V gene data show CDR1 as ENHRY and CDR2 as SYGVKD. This CDR3 is built from 13 residues. The CDR3 DNA reads as TGTGCCATCAGTTTCGGGCAGCAAGAGACCCAGTACTTC. It yields the protein CAISFGQQETQYF.

V usage is TRBV7-2 and J usage is TRBJ1-3; D is ambiguous. V gave up 4 bases and J gave up 3 bases, with 7 bases separating them. The CDR3 is 13 residues long. Germline values: CDR1 SGHTA, CDR2 FQGNSA. The CDR3 DNA reads TGTGCCAGCAGCTCCAGGTTTGGAAACACCATATATTTT. This codes for CASSSRFGNTIYF.

The J gene is TRBJ1-2, the V gene TRBV7-2; weak D call: TRBD1 (5 bases). The CDR3 has 16 residues. Trimming left V 1 base short and J 1 base short, with 13 bases between. CDR1 and CDR2 from the germline V gene are SGHTA and FQGNSA. The CDR3 region has the DNA TGTGCCAGCAGCTTAGAGGCGGTTAGGGGTAACTATGGCTACACCTTC. Protein sequence: CASSLEAVRGNYGYTF.

The genes are TRBV28 and TRBJ2-1, with 9 bases fitting TRBD2. With 6 bases clipped from V and 4 bases from J, the junction kept 7 bases outside the gene matches. The CDR3 extends over 15 amino acids. Germline-derived CDR1 and CDR2 are MDHEN and SYDVKM. The DNA for the CDR3 is TGTGCCAGCAGAGTAGCGGGGGCCAATTACAATGAGCAGTTCTTC. Residues: CASRVAGANYNEQFF.

The gene calls are TRBV29-1 and TRBJ2-1; possible D gene TRBD2, 5 bases. This CDR3 has 13 residues. V lost 4 bases, J lost 2 bases, and 9 bases lay in between. Germline assignment: CDR1 SQVTM and CDR2 ANQGSEA. The CDR3 protein is CSVGGRTYNEQFF. DNA of the CDR3: TGCAGCGTTGGAGGGCGGACCTACAATGAGCAGTTCTTC.

V is TRBV19 and J is TRBJ2-7; a weak D match, TRBD1 (5 bases). The V and J ends lost 3 bases and 3 bases respectively, with 9 bases between them. Germline lookup yields CDR1 LNHDA and CDR2 SQIVND (reference sequence). This CDR3 has 13 residues. The CDR3: CASSISDNYEQYF. The DNA for the CDR3 is TGTGCCAGTAGTATTTCGGACAACTACGAGCAGTACTTC.

The rearrangement joins TRBV11-1 to TRBJ2-4; perhaps TRBD1 as D (5 bases). The CDR3 length is 16 residues. The V end lost 1 base, the J end lost 7 bases, and 17 bases lay between the germline ends. Germline V CDR1 and CDR2: SGHAT, FQDESV (reference sequence). The CDR3 region is CASSLGVQEGLNIQYF. The CDR3 DNA sequence: TGTGCCAGCAGCTTAGGGGTACAGGAAGGTCTGAACATTCAGTACTTC.

This clone was observed once. V gene TRBV5-8 combines with J gene TRBJ2-3; TRBD1 aligns across 7 bases. The germline V gene has CDR1 SGHTS and CDR2 YDEGEE. V lost 4 bases and J lost 1; bases outside the gene matches: 6. This CDR3 comprises 15 residues. This chain's CDR3 is CASSPSGTGTDTQYF. The CDR3 coding sequence is TGTGCCAGCAGCCCGTCCGGGACAGGCACAGATACGCAGTATTTT.

This clone has only one observation. The chain recombines TRBV28 with TRBJ1-1; D unclear. CDR3 length: 12 residues. V gave up 4 bases and J gave up 7 bases, with 10 bases separating them. Per the germline V gene, CDR1 is MDHEN and CDR2 is SYDVKM. Here the CDR3 DNA reads TGTGCCAGCAGTTCCGGGGTCCGTGAAGCTTTCTTT. Its translation is CASSSGVREAFF.

This clone appeared a few times. The V call is TRBV7-2, the J call TRBJ1-3; possibly TRBD1 for D (5 bases). The V and J ends lost 5 bases and 4 bases respectively, with 6 bases between them. Germline CDR1 and CDR2: SGHTA and FQGNSA. The CDR3 loop spans 12 amino acids. The CDR3 DNA reads as TGTGCCAGCAGCCGACAGGGAAACACCATATATTTT. It translates to CASSRQGNTIYF.

This clone has just a few counts. The V gene is TRBV10-1, the J gene TRBJ1-2, with D tentatively TRBD1 (5 bases). The CDR3 covers 13 residues. Germline lookup yields CDR1 WNHNN and CDR2 SYGVQD (reference sequence). Trimming cost V 3 bases and J 2 bases, with 7 bases left between them. CDR3: CASSEGTNYGYTF. In DNA form, the CDR3 reads TGCGCCAGCAGTGAAGGGACGAACTATGGCTACACCTTC.

The chain combines TRBV9 with TRBJ1-6; D remains unclear. From germline, CDR1 is SGDLS and CDR2 YYNGEE. V shed 0 bases and J shed 8 bases, with 12 bases lying between them. This CDR3 comprises 15 residues. This CDR3 is CASSVELGRDSPLHF. CDR3 DNA: TGTGCCAGCAGCGTAGAATTGGGTAGGGATTCACCCCTCCACTTT.

The V call is TRBV5-1, the J call TRBJ1-6; D gene uncertain. The CDR3 length is 15 residues. The germline V and J ends were trimmed by 4 bases and 7 bases, with 15 bases remaining between them. Per the germline V gene, CDR1 is SGHRS and CDR2 is YFSETQ. The CDR3 coding sequence is TGCGCCAGCAGCCCCCAGAGGAATCCGAATTCACCCCTCCACTTT. This sequence encodes CASSPQRNPNSPLHF.

This chain joins TRBV30 and TRBJ2-5; D is possibly TRBD1 or TRBD2 (5 bases each). This CDR3 region has 13 residues. V lost 0 bases to trimming and J lost 5 bases, with 10 bases between them. Germline V gives CDR1 GTSNPN, CDR2 SVGIG (reference sequence). The CDR3 loop is CAWSVTGAETQYF. DNA of the CDR3: TGTGCCTGGAGTGTAACCGGGGCTGAGACCCAGTACTTC.

This clone was picked up one time. The chain combines TRBV6-6 with TRBJ1-4; perhaps TRBD1 as D (6 bases). CDR1 and CDR2 from the germline V gene are MNHNY and SVGAGI (reference sequence). V dropped 6 bases and J dropped 5 bases, with 16 bases sitting between them. The CDR3 contains 15 residues. This chain's CDR3 is CASRPGGAANEKLFF. CDR3 DNA: TGTGCCAGCAGACCCGGGGGGGCCGCGAATGAAAAACTGTTTTTT.